Only a few counts were recorded for the clone carrying this T cell receptor beta chain. What it binds is unknown. The data are from a study of siplizumab effects on memory and regulatory T cells. Study results and limitations: A significant reduction in alloreactive sequences traceable to unstimulated CD4+ memory cells was produced by siplizumab. Tregs proliferating in siplizumab cultures lacked confirmation of their suppressive function.

Sequencing used immunoSEQ multiplex PCR; TCRdb keeps in-frame clones, though not all of them. Of about 100,000 clones in the sample, 85% to 95% are singletons; the top ten hold around 13%. Germline V gene data show CDR1 as SGDLS and CDR2 as YYNGEE. The CDR3 has 17 residues. Trimming shortened V by 4 bases and J by 2 bases, and 21 bases separated the two germline ends. The source is a human donor in good health. This chain connects TRBV9 to TRBJ2-5, with a tentative D call TRBD2 (6 bases). Sequencing was carried out using non-Treg CD4+ T cells sorted from blood. DNA of the CDR3: TGTGCCAGCAGCCCACGATCGCCGGGACTCTTACAAGAGACCCAGTACTTC. Encoded protein: CASSPRSPGLLQETQYF.